The rows below give T cell receptor beta chains drawn from one sample of a study of control samples from healthy donors and cancer patients. Using immunoSEQ multiplex PCR, the repertoire was profiled, and TCRdb retains in-frame clones only, with some absent. The sample carries roughly 99,000 clones, roughly 86% recorded once. The material sequenced was blood. The receptors were gathered from a man between 60 and 70 years old in good health. CDR3s include the opening cysteine and the closing phenylalanine or tryptophan. D genes are given only for firm matches. Rows give clone size only sometimes, using once, few, many, or a class for an expanded clone.

>TRBV11-3|.|TRBJ2-2|.
CASSFGVPNTGELFF
TGTGCCAGCAGCTTTGGTGTTCCGAACACCGGGGAGCTGTTTTTT
>TRBV6-5|.|TRBJ2-7|once
CASSYYRGSYEQYF
TGTGCCAGCAGTTACTATAGGGGTTCCTACGAGCAGTACTTC
>TRBV5-4|.|TRBJ2-2|.
CASSPGGVGNTGELFF
TGTGCCAGCAGCCCCGGGGGAGTAGGGAACACCGGGGAGCTGTTTTTT
>TRBV11-1|TRBD1|TRBJ2-7|.
CASRATGAGEQYF
TGTGCCAGCAGGGCGACAGGGGCTGGGGAGCAGTACTTC
>TRBV19|.|TRBJ2-5|.
CATEPTAGQQETQYF
TGTGCCACCGAACCGACAGCAGGGCAACAAGAGACCCAGTACTTC
>TRBV15|TRBD1|TRBJ1-2|.
CATSREVGTGVGYTF
TGTGCCACCAGCAGAGAGGTCGGGACAGGGGTCGGCTACACCTTC
>TRBV7-9|.|TRBJ2-1|few
CASSPLSEQFF
TGTGCCAGCAGCCCGTTATCTGAGCAGTTCTTC
>TRBV28|TRBD1|TRBJ1-5|once
CASSLAGQGVYSNQPQHF
TGTGCCAGCAGTCTAGCCGGACAGGGAGTATATAGCAATCAGCCCCAGCATTTT
>TRBV7-8|.|TRBJ1-1|.
CASSLGGLNTEAFF
TGTGCCAGCAGCTTGGGGGGGTTGAACACTGAAGCTTTCTTT
>TRBV28|.|TRBJ1-6|once
CASRPQGQGFSYNSPLHF
TGTGCCAGCAGGCCGCAAGGGCAGGGGTTCTCCTATAATTCACCCCTCCACTTT
>TRBV11-2|TRBD1|TRBJ2-5|once
CASSLGQGFGAQYF
TGTGCCAGCAGCTTGGGACAGGGGTTTGGGGCCCAGTACTTC
>TRBV4-1|.|TRBJ2-3|.
CASSLQYPSTDTQYF
TGCGCCAGCAGCCTACAGTATCCTAGCACAGATACGCAGTATTTT
>TRBV18|.|TRBJ1-6|.
CASSTTGSNSPLHF
TGTGCCAGCTCAACGACAGGCAGTAATTCACCCCTCCACTTT
>TRBV19|.|TRBJ1-4|.
CASSIRIVREWNEKLFF
TGTGCCAGTAGTATTAGAATCGTACGTGAATGGAATGAAAAACTGTTTTTT
>TRBV5-6|TRBD2|TRBJ2-1|.
CASGWGGRGASYNEQFF
TGTGCCAGCGGCTGGGGAGGGAGGGGAGCTTCCTACAATGAGCAGTTCTTC
>TRBV30|TRBD2|TRBJ2-2|.
CAWSVKAGGYTGELFF
TGTGCCTGGAGTGTAAAGGCGGGAGGGTACACCGGGGAGCTGTTTTTT
>TRBV4-2|TRBD1|TRBJ2-7|.
CASSHGQGRYEQYF
TGTGCCAGCAGCCACGGACAGGGGCGGTACGAGCAGTACTTC
>TRBV5-5|TRBD1|TRBJ2-3|once
CASSLGDRSSTDTQYF
TGTGCCAGCAGCCTAGGGGACAGGTCTAGCACAGATACGCAGTATTTT
>TRBV6-1|TRBD1|TRBJ1-5|few
CASSEAAGQGYQPQHF
TGTGCCAGCAGTGAAGCGGCAGGACAGGGATATCAGCCCCAGCATTTT
>TRBV5-4|.|TRBJ1-2|.
CASSLKEREVYGYTF
TGTGCCAGCAGCTTGAAGGAAAGGGAGGTCTATGGCTACACCTTC
>TRBV9|.|TRBJ1-2|few
CASSVGGDFYGYTF
TGTGCCAGCAGCGTAGGAGGGGACTTCTATGGCTACACCTTC
>TRBV2|.|TRBJ2-2|.
CASTTQGVSMELFF
TGTGCCAGCACCACCCAGGGCGTATCCATGGAGCTGTTTTTT
>TRBV27|.|TRBJ2-5|.
CASSLGLGRETQYF
TGTGCCAGCAGTTTGGGTCTAGGGCGAGAGACCCAGTACTTC